This T cell receptor beta chain stems from a study of T-cell memory formation after mild COVID-19. On the study more broadly: The two donors had largely donor-specific TCR clusters. The study's findings and limits: Second-wave clones peaking on day 37 lacked confirmed SARS-CoV-2 specificity.

Regarding this clonotype: Its specificity is unknown.

5'RACE primed at constant segments yielded TCR alpha and TCR beta cDNA libraries bearing sample barcodes and UMIs. TCRdb fed the 5' RACE reads into MiXCR, producing one record per CDR3 protein. The sample consists of 150,000 to 200,000 distinct CDR3 sequences, 9.5% to 13% of them appearing once. Germline assignment: CDR1 ENHRY and CDR2 SYGVKD. CDR3 length equals 17 residues. The germline V and J ends were trimmed by 6 bases and 9 bases, with 27 bases remaining between them. The chain has TRBV10-3 and TRBJ2-1, with D possibly called TRBD1 or TRBD2 (5 bases each). This TCR was sampled from a man between 18 and 29 years old who had mild COVID-19 (a few samples of this study predate the infection). Cell type and time point are not known. Sequenced: PBMCs or a T cell subset sorted from them (not recorded which). CDR3 region: CAISSTKALGTSGEQFF. CDR3 DNA: TGTGCCATCAGCTCAACGAAAGCTCTCGGGACCTCCGGTGAGCAGTTCTTC.